This TCR beta chain was recovered during a study of blood T cell repertoires in COVID-19. Across the study: Spain, Italy and the United States supplied samples that represented acute and convalescent COVID-19. T cells, B-cell-depleted T cells, or PBMCs supplied cDNA or gDNA.

In the source study's methods: Reference gene primers were amplified, and this amplification served to estimate nucleated cell counts. Here immunoSEQ multiplex PCR was the method, and the copy in TCRdb shows in-frame clones only, minus some. From that table come the V and J calls and clone size; the DNA was used to work out D and trimming. The sample has about 31,000 clones, approximately 91% seen once. The germline CDR1 and CDR2 sequences are SGHAT and FQNNGV. The CDR3 has 18 amino acids. V was clipped by 5 bases and J by 3 bases, with 25 bases between them. The chain combines TRBV11-2 with TRBJ1-1; D might be TRBD1 (6 bases). Sequencing used peripheral blood. This receptor was identified in a man in his sixties with acute or convalescent COVID-19. CDR3 DNA sequence: TGTGCCAGCAGCGCATGGAGGTTTTACAGGGATCGAGACACTGAAGCTTTCTTT. Protein product: CASSAWRFYRDRDTEAFF.